These 26 T cell receptor beta chains originate from one sample sequenced in a study of blood T cell repertoires in COVID-19. Sequencing was performed with immunoSEQ multiplex PCR; in TCRdb, only in-frame clones are kept and a portion is missing. The sample shows just over 95,000 clones, approximately 90% of them seen only once. Source material: peripheral blood. Receptors originate from a man aged 45-65 years with acute or convalescent COVID-19.

This chain links TRBV3-1 (or the pseudogene TRBV3-2) with TRBJ1-6; D is perhaps TRBD1 (5 bases). The germline V and J ends were trimmed by 1 base and 10 bases, with 14 bases remaining between them. Germline-derived CDR1 and CDR2 are LGHDT and YNNKEL (reference sequence). The CDR3 spans 15 residues. The CDR3 nucleotides read TGTGCCAGCAGCCAAGTGAGGCGGGGGAAATCACCCCTCCACTTT. Its translation is CASSQVRRGKSPLHF.

This chain uses TRBV6-5 with TRBJ2-7, with D perhaps matching TRBD1 (6 bases). The CDR3 is 16 amino acids. V was pared by 0 bases and J by 2 bases, with 14 bases between. Germline V gene lookup returns CDR1 MNHEY and CDR2 SVGAGI. CDR3 region: CASSYSFPGDAYEQYF. The CDR3 DNA is TGTGCCAGCAGTTACTCGTTCCCAGGGGATGCCTACGAGCAGTACTTC.

The chain has TRBV12-5 and TRBJ2-3, with 7 bases identical to TRBD2. This CDR3 has 15 amino acids. J was trimmed by 6 bases and V by 0 bases; bases with no gene match: 6. CDR1 and CDR2 from the germline V gene are LGHNT and FRNRAP. The CDR3 DNA reads TGTGCTAGTGGTTTGGTCACGGGGGGAACGGATACGCAGTATTTT. Its protein is CASGLVTGGTDTQYF.

The chain has TRBV19 and TRBJ1-1; the match to TRBD1 covers 10 bases. This CDR3 contains 16 residues. V lost 6 bases to trimming and J lost 5 bases; unmatched junction nucleotides: 12. Germline-derived CDR1 and CDR2 are LNHDA and SQIVND (reference sequence). CDR3 nucleotides: TGTGCCAGTAGACCAGGGGGACAGGGGCGGTCTACTGAAGCTTTCTTT. Translated: CASRPGGQGRSTEAFF.

The chain recombines TRBV7-2 with TRBJ1-3; 9 bases map to TRBD1. Germline V gives CDR1 SGHTA, CDR2 FQGNSA. This CDR3 spans 14 amino acids. The trim removed 5 bases at V and 4 bases at J, leaving 3 bases unmatched. This CDR3 reads CASSVQGAGNTIYF. In DNA form, the CDR3 reads TGTGCCAGCAGCGTACAGGGGGCCGGAAACACCATATATTTT.

The rearrangement uses TRBV19 and TRBJ1-1, with D possibly TRBD1 on 5 matching bases. Germline V CDR1 and CDR2: LNHDA, SQIVND (reference sequence). V lost 2 bases to trimming and J lost 2 bases, with 12 bases between them. The CDR3 is 15 residues long. The CDR3 is CASSILNRPNTEAFF. The CDR3 DNA reads as TGTGCCAGTAGTATACTAAACAGGCCCAACACTGAAGCTTTCTTT.

The chain couples TRBV20-1 to TRBJ2-7, with 7 positions matching TRBD1. With V trimmed by 3 bases and J by 2 bases, 10 bases remained unmatched. The CDR3 sequence is 15 residues long. Germline CDR1 reads DFQATT; CDR2 reads SNEGSKA (reference sequence). CDR3 nucleotide sequence: TGCAGTGCTAGTGATACAGGGGCCACCCCCTACGAGCAGTACTTC. It translates to CSASDTGATPYEQYF.

The chain combines TRBV3-1 (or the pseudogene TRBV3-2) with TRBJ1-1; D unclear. Per the germline V gene, CDR1 is LGHDT and CDR2 is YNNKEL (reference sequence). Trimming took 2 bases from V and 11 from J, leaving 12 bases between them. CDR3 length equals 12 residues. The CDR3 DNA reads TGTGCCAGCAGCCAACACTCAAAATCGGCTTTCTTT. This translates into CASSQHSKSAFF.

This chain connects TRBV11-2 to TRBJ2-3, with D tentatively TRBD1 (6 bases). The V end lost 0 bases, the J end lost 3 bases, and 13 bases lay between the germline ends. Germline V gene data show CDR1 as SGHAT and CDR2 as FQNNGV. The CDR3 runs to 16 residues. Here the CDR3 reads CASSLDRGLGTDTQYF. The CDR3 DNA reads TGTGCCAGCAGCTTAGACAGGGGCCTGGGGACAGATACGCAGTATTTT.

The chain links TRBV19 to TRBJ2-7, with D perhaps matching TRBD1 (6 bases). This CDR3 is built from 13 residues. Trimming took off 7 bases at V and 1 base at J, with 11 bases between the two ends. The germline V gene encodes CDR1 LNHDA and CDR2 SQIVND (reference sequence). DNA for the CDR3: TGTGCCAGTACTTTTCAGGGGTCCTACGAGCAGTACTTC. This sequence encodes CASTFQGSYEQYF.

The chain recombines TRBV6-5 with TRBJ1-6; no definite D call. V was trimmed by 0 bases and J by 3 bases, leaving 9 bases between them. This CDR3 is built from 16 residues. Germline V gene data show CDR1 as MNHEY and CDR2 as SVGAGI. The CDR3 sequence: CASSYSAGFYNSPLHF. CDR3 coding DNA: TGTGCCAGCAGTTACTCGGCGGGCTTCTATAATTCACCCCTCCACTTT.

The sample holds one count of this clone. A read error may account for a junction end that differs from germline. The chain employs TRBV24-1 and TRBJ2-3; 9 bases agree with TRBD2. CDR1 KGHDR and CDR2 SFDVKD come from the germline V gene. The length of the CDR3 is 15 residues. The CDR3 sequence: CATSGLREGRDTQYF. The CDR3 DNA follows: TGTGCCACCAGTGGTTTGCGGGAGGGCCGGGATACGCAGTATTTT.

This sequence joins TRBV7-9 and TRBJ2-1; 12 bases agree with TRBD2. Germline CDR1 and CDR2: SEHNR and FQNEAQ (reference sequence). The CDR3 is made up of 15 amino acids. Trimming took 5 bases from V and 5 from J; bases not matched to a gene: 4. The CDR3 protein is CASSRLAGVHNEQFF. Here the CDR3 DNA reads TGTGCCAGCAGCCGACTAGCGGGAGTCCACAATGAGCAGTTCTTC.

This clone occurred once. The chain links TRBV7-2 to TRBJ2-1; TRBD2 matches 10 bases. This CDR3 region has 15 residues. V lost 1 base and J lost 8; bases outside the gene matches: 5. Germline values: CDR1 SGHTA, CDR2 FQGNSA. The CDR3 spells CASSLGSSGSDEQFF. The CDR3 bases are TGTGCCAGCAGCTTAGGATCTAGCGGGAGCGATGAGCAGTTCTTC.

This chain joins TRBV11-2 and TRBJ1-4; 7 bases align to TRBD1. Germline values: CDR1 SGHAT, CDR2 FQNNGV. J was trimmed by 8 bases and V by 5 bases; bases with no gene match: 8. CDR3 length: 14 amino acids. CDR3 DNA sequence: TGTGCCAGCAGCACCCGGTCAGGGGGGGAAAAACTGTTTTTT. Its translation: CASSTRSGGEKLFF.

The chain links TRBV6-1 to TRBJ1-5; D is possibly TRBD1 (6 bases). Trimming pared 5 bases from V and 4 bases from J, leaving 9 bases between. CDR1 and CDR2 (germline): MNHNS, SASEGT. This CDR3 has 13 residues. The CDR3 nucleotides are TGTGCCAGCAGTTTACAGGGAAATCAGCCCCAGCATTTT. Its protein is CASSLQGNQPQHF.

The chain couples TRBV19 to TRBJ1-1; 7 nucleotides align to TRBD1. The CDR3 covers 14 residues. Germline V gives CDR1 LNHDA, CDR2 SQIVND (reference sequence). V lost 9 bases to trimming and J lost 4 bases; unmatched junction nucleotides: 11. The CDR3 reads CASGTVGGSTEAFF. The CDR3 region has the DNA TGTGCCAGCGGGACAGTGGGGGGAAGCACTGAAGCTTTCTTT.

This clone was seen a single time. The chain couples TRBV2 to TRBJ2-7; D remains unclear. The germline V and J ends were trimmed by 1 base and 1 base, with 11 bases remaining between them. CDR1 and CDR2 from the germline V gene are SNHLY and FYNNEI. The CDR3 covers 15 residues. CDR3 sequence (DNA): TGTGCCAGCAGTGAAGAGTCAGTACTATCCTACGAGCAGTACTTC. Residues: CASSEESVLSYEQYF.

The DNA for the CDR3 is TGTGCCAGCACCTTTGGGCAGGGGGAAGGTGGCTACACCTTC. Translating it yields CASTFGQGEGGYTF. V and J are TRBV28 and TRBJ1-2; 7 bases are a match to TRBD1. There are 14 residues in the CDR3. CDR1 is MDHEN, CDR2 SYDVKM, per germline. V was clipped by 7 bases and J by 7 bases; unmatched bases: 12.

The chain is built from TRBV7-2 and TRBJ2-2; D may be TRBD1 (6 bases). Germline V gene lookup returns CDR1 SGHTA and CDR2 FQGNSA. The CDR3 spans 16 residues. With 6 bases removed from V and 1 base from J, the gap between germline ends came to 15 bases. CDR3 nucleotides: TGTGCCAGCAGTCCCGGGACAACTATGAACACCGGGGAGCTGTTTTTT. Translation: CASSPGTTMNTGELFF.

The chain employs TRBV6-2 or TRBV6-3 and TRBJ2-7, with D maybe TRBD2 (6 bases). Germline CDR1 MNHEY, CDR2 SVGEGT. With 4 bases removed from V and 1 base from J, the gap between germline ends came to 14 bases. This CDR3 is built from 15 residues. CDR3 amino acids: CASSSLGGTSYEQYF. The CDR3 nucleotides read TGTGCCAGCAGTTCCCTCGGCGGGACTTCCTACGAGCAGTACTTC.

The V and J genes are TRBV30 and TRBJ1-2; D ambiguous. The CDR3 loop spans 13 amino acids. The germline V and J ends were trimmed by 4 bases and 3 bases, with 12 bases remaining between them. The germline V gene has CDR1 GTSNPN and CDR2 SVGIG (reference sequence). CDR3 sequence (DNA): TGTGCCTGGACTCAACAGTCCCACTATGGCTACACCTTC. Its translation is CAWTQQSHYGYTF.

V is TRBV6-2 or TRBV6-3 and J is TRBJ1-1; D may be TRBD1 (5 bases). The CDR3 totals 14 residues. V was trimmed by 6 bases and J by 4 bases, leaving 15 bases between them. Germline-derived CDR1 and CDR2 are MNHEY and SVGEGT. The CDR3 DNA is TGTGCCAGCAGCTGGCGAACGGGGGGCACTGAAGCTTTCTTT. The encoded protein is CASSWRTGGTEAFF.

The rearrangement joins TRBV7-7 to TRBJ2-7; D remains ambiguous. The CDR3 covers 15 residues. Trimming cost V 6 bases and J 5 bases, with 20 bases left between them. The germline CDR1 and CDR2 sequences are SSHAT and FNYEAQ (reference sequence). The CDR3 DNA reads TGTGCCAGCAGTCTAATGGGCCTCCCTGGCGACGAGCAGTACTTC. Translated: CASSLMGLPGDEQYF.

The chain combines TRBV2 with TRBJ2-2, with 8 bases lining up with TRBD2. Trimming at V came to 2 bases and at J to 5 bases, leaving 10 bases not matched to a gene. CDR1 and CDR2 from the germline V gene are SNHLY and FYNNEI. This CDR3 is built from 17 residues. The CDR3 region has the DNA TGTGCCAGCAGTGAACCCGGACTAGCATCCGGGACCGGGGAGCTGTTTTTT. Protein: CASSEPGLASGTGELFF.

The chain has TRBV29-1 and TRBJ2-3; D is uncertain. Germline lookup yields CDR1 SQVTM and CDR2 ANQGSEA. The CDR3 contains 14 residues. Trimming cost V 6 bases and J 3 bases, with 16 bases left between them. The CDR3 DNA reads TGCAGCGTCCAAGGCATGGGCAAAACAGATACGCAGTATTTT. This translates into CSVQGMGKTDTQYF.